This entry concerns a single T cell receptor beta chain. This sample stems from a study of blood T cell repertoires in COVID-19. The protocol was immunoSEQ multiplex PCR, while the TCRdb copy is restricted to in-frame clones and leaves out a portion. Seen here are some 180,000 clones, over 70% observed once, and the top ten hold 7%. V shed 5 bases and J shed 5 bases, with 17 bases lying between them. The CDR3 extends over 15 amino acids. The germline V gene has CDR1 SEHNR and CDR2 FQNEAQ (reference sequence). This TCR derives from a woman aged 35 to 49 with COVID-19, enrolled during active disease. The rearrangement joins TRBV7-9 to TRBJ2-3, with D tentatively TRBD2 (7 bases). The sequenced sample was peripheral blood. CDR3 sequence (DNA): TGTGCCAGCAGCCTCGGTGGGGGGGCTGGAGATACGCAGTATTTT. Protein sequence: CASSLGGGAGDTQYF.